One sample yielded the 25 T cell receptor beta chains listed below, sequenced in a study of shared clonotypes between healthy human individuals. Sequencing was performed with immunoSEQ multiplex PCR; in TCRdb, only in-frame clones are kept and a portion is missing. The table shows roughly 96,000 clones, with less than 50% occurring only once. Sequencing was carried out using PBMCs. These receptors all stem from a woman between 40 and 50 years old in good health. Some clones in this sample may be carry-over from other donors' samples.

This clone was recorded only once. This sequence may be a read error, since a much larger clone differs from it by one base. The chain is built from TRBV18 and TRBJ2-2, with TRBD2 identical over 7 bases. Germline values: CDR1 KGHSH, CDR2 LQKENI. This CDR3 comprises 17 residues. Here the CDR3 reads CASSPMSGNENAGELFF. The CDR3 DNA sequence: TGTGCCAGCTCACCAATGAGCGGGAACGAGAACGCCGGGGAGCTGTTTTTT.

This clone was seen repeatedly, ten times or more. The chain links TRBV5-1 to TRBJ2-3, with 7 bases identical to TRBD1. The CDR3 has 14 amino acids. Germline V lookup: CDR1 SGHRS, CDR2 YFSETQ. Trimming cost V 4 bases and J 4 bases; bases outside gene matches: 6. The CDR3 region is CASSLGQVADTQYF. The CDR3, as DNA: TGCGCCAGCAGCCTAGGACAGGTAGCAGATACGCAGTATTTT.

This clone was picked up one time. This chain connects TRBV7-3 to TRBJ2-2; D remains ambiguous. This CDR3 region has 15 residues. Trimming removed 1 base from V and 1 base from J, with 7 bases in between. Germline CDR1 is SGHTA and CDR2 is FQGTGA. CDR3: CASSLMAGNTGELFF. The CDR3 bases are TGTGCCAGCAGCTTAATGGCAGGGAACACCGGGGAGCTGTTTTTT.

This chain connects TRBV29-1 to TRBJ2-1; D perhaps matches TRBD1 (6 bases). V gave up 0 bases and J gave up 4 bases, with 10 bases separating them. Germline CDR1 is SQVTM and CDR2 is ANQGSEA. This CDR3 has 14 residues. The CDR3 DNA follows: TGCAGCGTTGAAGAGGGGGCGTCGTACAATGAGCAGTTCTTC. Residues: CSVEEGASYNEQFF.

This clone was seen a few times. This chain joins TRBV7-3 and TRBJ2-1; 13 bases are a match to TRBD2. With 6 bases clipped from V and 8 bases from J, the junction kept 7 bases outside the gene matches. Per germline, CDR1 SGHTA and CDR2 FQGTGA. The CDR3 is 15 amino acids. The CDR3 sequence: CASSTRTSGSDEQFF. Written as DNA, the CDR3 is TGTGCCAGCAGTACGCGGACTAGCGGGAGCGATGAGCAGTTCTTC.

This chain connects TRBV10-3 to TRBJ2-1, with 7 bases identical to TRBD2. The J segment lost 4 bases and the V segment lost 2 bases, leaving 5 bases of the junction unmatched. Germline-derived CDR1 and CDR2 are ENHRY and SYGVKD. The CDR3 length is 15 residues. The CDR3, as DNA: TGTGCCATCAGTGAGGGGGACTACTTATACAATGAGCAGTTCTTC. Translated, it gives CAISEGDYLYNEQFF.

CDR3 amino acids: CASSSLPSLVYEQYF. CDR3 sequence (DNA): TGTGCCAGCAGCTCCTTACCTAGTTTAGTGTACGAGCAGTACTTC. V usage is TRBV7-2 and J usage is TRBJ2-7; D remains ambiguous. Trimming pared 4 bases from V and 4 bases from J, leaving 17 bases between. The CDR3 consists of 15 residues. The germline gives CDR1 SGHTA, CDR2 FQGNSA.

The chain is built from TRBV28 and TRBJ2-1, with 10 bases identical to TRBD2. The CDR3 is made up of 16 amino acids. Germline V gene lookup returns CDR1 MDHEN and CDR2 SYDVKM. V lost 2 bases to trimming and J lost 8 bases; unmatched junction nucleotides: 9. The CDR3: CASSLAGLAGEHEQFF. The CDR3 coding sequence is TGTGCCAGCAGTTTAGCGGGGCTAGCGGGAGAGCATGAGCAGTTCTTC.

This chain links TRBV30 with TRBJ1-6; TRBD1 matches at 9 bases. The CDR3 consists of 17 residues. CDR1 is GTSNPN, CDR2 SVGIG, per germline (reference sequence). Trimming cost V 7 bases and J 7 bases; bases outside gene matches: 17. CDR3 amino acids: CASDPGQGGRGNSPLHF. In DNA, the CDR3 is TGTGCCTCGGATCCGGGACAGGGAGGAAGGGGGAATTCACCCCTCCACTTT.

This clone was observed a few times. In DNA form, the CDR3 reads TGCGCCAGCAGCCACCCCGGACAGGGGGCATCCTACAATGAGCAGTTCTTC. Translating gives CASSHPGQGASYNEQFF. This rearrangement joins TRBV4-1 to TRBJ2-1, with TRBD1 matching 11 bases. The CDR3 totals 17 residues. With 3 bases clipped from V and 1 base from J, the junction kept 5 bases outside the gene matches. Germline V CDR1 and CDR2: MGHRA, YSYEKL.

This chain connects TRBV5-4 to TRBJ1-1; TRBD1 matches 7 bases. The V segment lost 3 bases and the J segment 1 base; nucleotides outside the gene matches: 3. The CDR3 is 14 residues long. Germline assignment: CDR1 SGHNT and CDR2 YYREEE (reference sequence). CDR3 DNA sequence: TGTGCCAGCAGCTCGGGACAGCCGAACACTGAAGCTTTCTTT. It encodes CASSSGQPNTEAFF.

The chain employs TRBV6-5 and TRBJ2-5; D possibly corresponds to TRBD1 (6 bases). The better agreement between TRBJ2-7 and the DNA end casts doubt on the J call. The CDR3 is 12 amino acids. Per the germline V gene, CDR1 is MNHEY and CDR2 is SVGAGI. The CDR3 protein is CASRRTDYEQYF. DNA of the CDR3: TGTGCCAGCAGGAGGACAGATTACGAGCAGTACTTC.

This clone was counted only a few times. This chain links TRBV7-2 with TRBJ1-4; no definite D call. The CDR3 length is 13 residues. Trimming took 5 bases from V and 14 from J, leaving 18 bases between them. Germline V gene data show CDR1 as SGHTA and CDR2 as FQGNSA. CDR3 sequence reads: CASSGTSAAVLFF. The CDR3 DNA is TGTGCCAGCAGCGGAACGTCTGCGGCAGTGCTGTTTTTT.

V usage is TRBV7-9 and J usage is TRBJ2-3; TRBD2 matches at 12 bases. The J segment lost 4 bases and the V segment lost 3 bases, leaving 11 bases of the junction unmatched. The CDR3 has 18 residues. Germline V CDR1 and CDR2: SEHNR, FQNEAQ (reference sequence). The CDR3 region has the DNA TGTGCCAGCAGCTTGACCCTAGCGGGAGGGGCGATCGCAGATACGCAGTATTTT. Its translation is CASSLTLAGGAIADTQYF.

This clone was recorded a few times. The chain carries TRBV7-2 and TRBJ2-5; 9 positions match TRBD1. Germline CDR1 and CDR2: SGHTA and FQGNSA. With V trimmed by 5 bases and J by 5 bases, 6 bases remained unmatched. The CDR3 sequence is 14 residues long. CDR3 protein: CASSQGDRDETQYF. The CDR3 DNA follows: TGTGCCAGCAGCCAAGGGGACAGGGATGAGACCCAGTACTTC. Full variable domain (rest looked up from reference TRBV7-2 and TRBJ2-5): GAGVSQSPSNKVTEKGKDVELRCDPISGHTALYWYRQSLGQGLEFLIYFQGNSAPDKSGLPSDRFSAERTGGSVSTLTIQRTQQEDSAVYLCASSQGDRDETQYFGPGTRLLVL.

The chain carries TRBV4-1 and TRBJ1-5; D gene unclear. CDR1 and CDR2 from the germline V gene are MGHRA and YSYEKL. V lost 0 bases to trimming and J lost 3 bases, with 18 bases between them. This CDR3 contains 18 residues. The CDR3 DNA sequence: TGCGCCAGCAGCCAAGATTATAGACGTTGGGGTGCCAATCAGCCCCAGCATTTT. This sequence encodes CASSQDYRRWGANQPQHF.

The chain joins TRBV7-8 to TRBJ2-7, with 9 bases aligning to TRBD2. The CDR3 contains 14 residues. CDR1 and CDR2 (germline): SGHVS, FQNEAQ. With 7 bases clipped from V and 5 bases from J, the junction kept 9 bases outside the gene matches. CDR3 amino acids: CASTFGREGNEQYF. The DNA of the CDR3 is TGTGCCAGCACGTTCGGGCGGGAGGGAAACGAGCAGTACTTC.

This clone has a count of ten or more. The same CDR3 arises from other DNA sequences in this sample as well. The V gene is TRBV7-2, the J gene TRBJ1-2; 9 bases are shared with TRBD1. This CDR3 region has 14 residues. The J segment lost 12 bases and the V segment lost 1 base, leaving 9 bases of the junction unmatched. Germline CDR1 SGHTA, CDR2 FQGNSA. CDR3 coding DNA: TGTGCCAGCAGCTTAGAGGGAGCTGACAGGGGGAACACCTTC. Its translation is CASSLEGADRGNTF.

This clone appeared a few times. The V call is TRBV9, the J call TRBJ2-5; 9 nucleotides align to TRBD1. The CDR3 is 16 amino acids. V was clipped by 0 bases and J by 5 bases; unmatched bases: 8. Germline CDR1 is SGDLS and CDR2 is YYNGEE. The CDR3 loop reads CASSVDPGTGRETQYF. The CDR3 DNA is TGTGCCAGCAGCGTAGACCCCGGGACAGGGAGGGAGACCCAGTACTTC.

This clone was picked up many times. The chain couples TRBV30 to TRBJ1-5, with D unclear. Germline CDR1 reads GTSNPN; CDR2 reads SVGIG (reference sequence). V was trimmed by 1 base and J by 3 bases, leaving 10 bases between them. The CDR3 is 14 residues long. CDR3 sequence (DNA): TGTGCCTGGAGTGAAGGGAGTCTCAATCAGCCCCAGCATTTT. This sequence encodes CAWSEGSLNQPQHF.

The chain recombines TRBV4-2 with TRBJ2-1, with TRBD2 matching over 8 bases. Germline V gene sequence: CDR1 LGHNA, CDR2 YNFKEQ. This CDR3 region has 15 residues. The J segment lost 5 bases and the V segment lost 1 base, leaving 4 bases of the junction unmatched. Here the CDR3 DNA reads TGTGCCAGCAGCCAAGTGGGACTAGGTGACAATGAGCAGTTCTTC. Protein sequence: CASSQVGLGDNEQFF.

This clone was seen at least ten times. The chain combines TRBV25-1 with TRBJ1-2, with D possibly TRBD1 on 5 matching bases. Germline CDR1 is MGHDK and CDR2 is SYGVNS. The germline V and J ends were trimmed by 4 bases and 7 bases, with 10 bases remaining between them. This CDR3 has 12 residues. The CDR3 DNA sequence: TGTGCCAGCAGTGTGGGGGATAGTGGCTACACCTTC. Protein sequence: CASSVGDSGYTF.

The chain combines TRBV6-5 with TRBJ2-6; D is uncertain. Germline V CDR1 and CDR2: MNHEY, SVGAGI. This CDR3 spans 13 amino acids. V lost 8 bases to trimming and J lost 0 bases, with 5 bases between them. The CDR3, as DNA: TGTGCCAGCGGGTCCTCTGGGGCCAACGTCCTGACTTTC. Translated, it gives CASGSSGANVLTF.

V gene TRBV30 combines with J gene TRBJ1-5, with 10 positions matching TRBD1. The CDR3 runs 14 residues. Germline V CDR1 and CDR2: GTSNPN, SVGIG (reference sequence). The V segment lost 1 base and the J segment 7 bases; nucleotides outside the gene matches: 4. The DNA of the CDR3 is TGTGCCTGGAGTGGACAGGGGGCCGGACAGCCCCAGCATTTT. Encoded protein: CAWSGQGAGQPQHF. Full variable domain (rest looked up from reference TRBV30 and TRBJ1-5): SQTIHQWPATLVQPVGSPLSLECTVEGTSNPNLYWYRQAAGRGLQLLFYSVGIGQISSEVPQNLSASRPQDRQFILSSKKLLLSDSGFYLCAWSGQGAGQPQHFGDGTRLSIL.

This clone has at least ten counts. The chain joins TRBV28 to TRBJ1-2; the D is unclear. Germline CDR1 and CDR2: MDHEN and SYDVKM. The CDR3 covers 13 residues. Trimming left V 8 bases short and J 5 bases short, with 15 bases between. The CDR3 is CASEGYQPYGYTF. The CDR3 nucleotides read TGTGCCAGCGAAGGGTACCAGCCTTATGGCTACACCTTC.